The 13 T cell receptor beta chains below all came from one sample that was sequenced in a study of T cells in Graves' hyperthyroidism and ophthalmopathy. Amplification of TCR beta CDR3 regions was performed using RNA transcripts as template. The HTBI primer set was used in a first-round RT-PCR of the TCR CDR3. TCRdb re-called the multiplex PCR reads through MiXCR, storing one row per CDR3 protein. The data show around 210,000 distinct CDR3 sequences, less than 20% seen once. Sequencing was done on a sample of blood. The source of these receptors is a woman in her 50s with Graves' hyperthyroidism.

J is TRBJ2-7 and V is TRBV28, with no clear D. The CDR3 runs 18 residues. The V end was cut by 5 bases, the J end by 6 bases, with 29 bases between. Germline CDR1 is MDHEN and CDR2 is SYDVKM. The CDR3 DNA reads as TGTGCCAGCAGTCCACCGGTTGGGGTTTTTGGAAGACGGTCCGAGCAGTACTTC. It codes for CASSPPVGVFGRRSEQYF.

This clonotype was counted ten times or more. The V call is TRBV3-1, the J call TRBJ1-1; perhaps TRBD1 as D (6 bases). Germline values: CDR1 LGHDT, CDR2 YNNKEL (reference sequence). V was shortened by 3 bases and J by 1 base, with 12 bases between the two germline ends. The CDR3 is 15 amino acids. CDR3 DNA: TGTGCCAGCAGCCAGGGCACAGGGAAGAACACTGAAGCTTTCTTT. This gives the protein CASSQGTGKNTEAFF. The full variable domain, rest sourced from reference TRBV3-1 and TRBJ1-1, is DTAVSQTPKYLVTQMGNDKSIKCEQNLGHDTMYWYKQDSKKFLKIMFSYNNKELIINETVPNRFSPKSPDKAHLNLHINSLELGDSAVYFCASSQGTGKNTEAFFGQGTRLTVV.

A few counts support this clonotype. This chain links TRBV19 with TRBJ2-1; a possible D gene is TRBD1 (6 bases). This CDR3 region has 15 residues. Between the trimmed V and J ends, which lost 6 bases and 7 bases, there was a span of 19 bases. Germline V gives CDR1 LNHDA, CDR2 SQIVND (reference sequence). The CDR3 protein is CASRKVGTRTNEQFF. CDR3 nucleotide sequence: TGTGCCAGTAGGAAAGTCGGGACACGGACAAATGAGCAGTTCTTC.

V is TRBV5-1 and J is TRBJ1-5; 12 nucleotides line up with TRBD1. The CDR3 loop spans 18 amino acids. Trimming took 4 bases from V and 3 from J; bases not matched to a gene: 11. Germline CDR1 SGHRS, CDR2 YFSETQ. The CDR3, as DNA: TGCGCCAGCAGCCCGGGGACAGGGGGCGCCTGGATCAATCAGCCCCAGCATTTT. Protein sequence: CASSPGTGGAWINQPQHF. Filled out from reference TRBV5-1 and TRBJ1-5, the complete variable domain reads KAGVTQTPRYLIKTRGQQVTLSCSPISGHRSVSWYQQTPGQGLQFLFEYFSETQRNKGNFPGRFSGRQFSNSRSEMNVSTLELGDSALYLCASSPGTGGAWINQPQHFGDGTRLSIL.

The chain is built from TRBV11-2 and TRBJ2-6, with D possibly being TRBD1 (6 bases). The CDR3 has 18 residues. In germline, CDR1 is SGHAT, CDR2 FQNNGV. V lost 6 bases and J lost 0, with 18 bases in between. The CDR3 DNA follows: TGTGCCAGCAGACGGGCGACAGGATTTTTCTCTGGGGCCAACGTCCTGACTTTC. Its protein is CASRRATGFFSGANVLTF.

There are many counts of this clonotype. The CDR3 DNA follows: TGTGCCAGCAGCTTGGATCGGGTCGAGCAGTACTTC. It codes for CASSLDRVEQYF. The chain couples TRBV11-2 to TRBJ2-7; D ambiguous. Germline assignment: CDR1 SGHAT and CDR2 FQNNGV. V was shortened by 3 bases and J by 6 bases, with 9 bases between the two germline ends. The CDR3 is made up of 12 amino acids.

Comment on this clonotype: Possible read error: a much larger clone is one base away. The CDR3 region is CASSPSGSRYEQYF. CDR3 bases: TGTGCCAGCTCCCCAAGCGGGAGCAGATACGAGCAGTACTTC. V is TRBV27 and J is TRBJ2-7, with 8 bases aligning to TRBD2. Trimming cost V 8 bases and J 4 bases; bases outside gene matches: 10. There are 14 residues in the CDR3. Germline V CDR1 and CDR2: MNHEY, SMNVEV (reference sequence).

The V and J genes are TRBV27 and TRBJ2-1; 10 positions match TRBD2. The germline V gene encodes CDR1 MNHEY and CDR2 SMNVEV (reference sequence). V shed 0 bases, J shed 5 bases, and the junction held 4 bases outside the gene matches. The CDR3 loop spans 16 amino acids. The CDR3 sequence: CASSLSWLAGDNEQFF. The CDR3 DNA follows: TGTGCCAGCAGTTTATCTTGGCTAGCGGGAGACAATGAGCAGTTCTTC.

Comment on this clonotype: A much larger clone lies one base from this, so it may be a read error. The CDR3 protein is CASSSHRENEAFF. The DNA for the CDR3 is TGTGCCAGCAGTTCTCACAGGGAGAATGAAGCTTTCTTT. V and J are TRBV28 and TRBJ1-1, with D perhaps matching TRBD1 (6 bases). Trimming pared 4 bases from V and 7 bases from J, leaving 13 bases between. CDR3 length equals 13 residues. Germline CDR1 is MDHEN and CDR2 is SYDVKM. The entire variable domain, with the rest obtained from reference TRBV28 and TRBJ1-1, is as follows: DVKVTQSSRYLVKRTGEKVFLECVQDMDHENMFWYRQDPGLGLRLIYFSYDVKMKEKGDIPEGYSVSREKKERFSLILESASTNQTSMYLCASSSHRENEAFFGQGTRLTVV.

This clonotype was seen many times. This chain links TRBV28 with TRBJ2-7; possible D gene TRBD1, 8 bases. Germline V gene sequence: CDR1 MDHEN, CDR2 SYDVKM. The CDR3 consists of 14 residues. V was shortened by 7 bases and J by 0 bases, with 13 bases between the two germline ends. DNA for the CDR3: TGTGCCAGCAAACAGGGGGGGGCCTCCTACGAGCAGTACTTC. Amino acid sequence: CASKQGGASYEQYF.

The chain links TRBV7-8 to TRBJ1-3; weak D call: TRBD1 (6 bases). Germline CDR1 reads SGHVS; CDR2 reads FQNEAQ. CDR3 length equals 14 residues. V lost 3 bases and J 9 bases, leaving 15 bases between the germline ends. The DNA for the CDR3 is TGTGCCAGCAGCTTTGGACAGCCCGTCGCCACCATATATTTT. It specifies CASSFGQPVATIYF. Drawing the rest from reference TRBV7-8 and TRBJ1-3, the complete variable domain is GAGVSQSPRYKVAKRGQDVALRCDPISGHVSLFWYQQALGQGPEFLTYFQNEAQLDKSGLPSDRFFAERPEGSVSTLKIQRTQQEDSAVYLCASSFGQPVATIYFGEGSWLTVV.

The genes are TRBV19 and TRBJ2-7; perhaps TRBD1 as D (6 bases). Germline lookup yields CDR1 LNHDA and CDR2 SQIVND (reference sequence). CDR3 length: 13 amino acids. V lost 3 bases and J lost 3, with 9 bases in between. The CDR3 sequence: CASSIGGRYEQYF. CDR3 in DNA: TGTGCCAGTAGTATTGGGGGCCGCTACGAGCAGTACTTC.

The rearrangement links TRBV5-4 to TRBJ1-6; D ambiguous. The CDR3 length is 13 residues. Germline V gene lookup returns CDR1 SGHNT and CDR2 YYREEE (reference sequence). V lost 4 bases and J 8 bases, leaving 10 bases between the germline ends. In DNA, the CDR3 is TGTGCCAGCAGCAAAGAGGACTATTCACCCCTCCACTTT. Translated: CASSKEDYSPLHF.